The present TCR beta chain was sequenced within a study of cytomegalovirus exposure and HLA in healthy donors. Amplification used 60 Vbeta primers and 13 Jbeta primers. TCRdb's copy holds only in-frame clones and misses some; the assay was immunoSEQ multiplex PCR. The table includes about 170,000 clones, roughly four fifths detected once. The CDR3 has 14 residues. In germline, CDR1 is SGHTA, CDR2 FQGNSA. Between the trimmed V and J ends, which lost 4 bases and 3 bases, there was a span of 12 bases. The sequence came from a woman aged 30 to 39 in good health and CMV-seropositive. The chain combines TRBV7-2 with TRBJ1-2; possibly TRBD1 for D (6 bases). The sequenced sample was PBMCs. The CDR3 bases are TGTGCCAGCAGCTCCACCAGGGGTGACTATGGCTACACCTTC. It specifies CASSSTRGDYGYTF.